This TCR beta chain was captured by sequencing in a study of human T cells and chemical hapten exposure. Study information: Small differences in pooled library volume mainly drove the variation in TCR yields per sample. Notes on the study in general: TCRs exceeding 1 in 1000 frequency stayed unchanged with DPC sensitization. Patch test score rose with PT1 expanded TCR count, significant at thresholds 8, 16 and 32, not 4.

There are many counts of this clonotype. Its matching antigen is unknown. TCRdb re-derived calls from the RACE reads in MiXCR, one entry per CDR3 protein. The data show around 350,000 distinct CDR3 sequences, about 5.4% seen once. Time point: pre-sensitization, week 0. Treatment of the sample: therapeutic diphenylcyclopropenone sensitization with weekly scalp DPC. Ahead of each patch test application, blood was drawn. The CDR3 is 14 residues long. CDR1 SGHTA and CDR2 FQGTGA come from the germline V gene. With 5 bases removed from V and 6 bases from J, the gap between germline ends came to 16 bases. The sample consisted of whole blood, taken in connection with sensitization to the hapten diphenylcyclopropenone (DPC). The TCR comes from a woman between 18 and 30 years old with alopecia areata. Some clones in this sample may be carry-over from other donors' samples. V usage is TRBV7-3 and J usage is TRBJ1-2; D gene ambiguous. CDR3 nucleotides: TGTGCCAGCAGCCCTCGTGGAGCGGAAGATGGCTACACCTTC. It encodes CASSPRGAEDGYTF.